The 29 T cell receptor beta chains presented below share a single source sample, sequenced in a study of T cells in localized non-small cell lung cancer (dated by TCRdb to the early 2020s). The library was made by the immunoSEQ multiplex PCR assay. The immuneACCESS repertoire file appears here via TCRdb, limited to in-frame rearrangements. These files lack a portion of the clones; in checked studies, under half of the deficit traces to unresolved V genes, and the cause of the others is not known. The sample yields some 52,000 clones; around three quarters were counted once. The ten largest clones take up about 4.5% of the sample. Sequenced material: PBMCs, taken before any cancer treatment. These receptors all stem from a woman aged 40-69 years with stage II lung adenocarcinoma.

This clone was detected a few times. The chain employs TRBV18 and TRBJ2-5, with D possibly being TRBD2 (5 bases). CDR3 length: 14 residues. Trimming cost V 1 base and J 1 base, with 7 bases left between them. The germline CDR1 and CDR2 sequences are KGHSH and LQKENI. The CDR3 nucleotides read TGTGCCAGCTCACCACTGGGGAGCCAAGAGACCCAGTACTTC. Protein sequence: CASSPLGSQETQYF.

The genes are TRBV7-9 and TRBJ1-6; D ambiguous. CDR3 size: 16 residues. Trimming cost V 5 bases and J 0 bases, with 11 bases left between them. Looked up from germline, CDR1 is SEHNR and CDR2 is FQNEAQ (reference sequence). CDR3 bases: TGTGCCAGCAGCCCTTTTGAGGGCTCCTATAATTCACCCCTCCACTTT. Residues: CASSPFEGSYNSPLHF. Full variable domain (remainder filled in from reference TRBV7-9 and TRBJ1-6): DTGVSQNPRHKITKRGQNVTFRCDPISEHNRLYWYRQTLGQGPEFLTYFQNEAQLEKSRLLSDRFSAERPKGSFSTLEIQRTEQGDSAMYLCASSPFEGSYNSPLHFGNGTRLTVT.

The chain combines TRBV19 with TRBJ2-3; D call uncertain. The length of the CDR3 is 14 residues. The V end lost 4 bases, the J end lost 7 bases, and 15 bases lay between the germline ends. Germline values: CDR1 LNHDA, CDR2 SQIVND (reference sequence). This CDR3 is CASSTRTKGNTQYF. In DNA, the CDR3 is TGTGCCAGTAGTACCCGGACCAAAGGTAATACGCAGTATTTT.

The chain combines TRBV29-1 with TRBJ2-7; perhaps TRBD1 as D (6 bases). Germline CDR1 SQVTM, CDR2 ANQGSEA. The V end lost 7 bases, the J end lost 3 bases, and 13 bases lay between the germline ends. The CDR3 sequence is 12 residues long. The CDR3 nucleotides are TGCAGCGCCCGGGACATGAACTACGAGCAGTACTTC. Translating gives CSARDMNYEQYF.

This clone was observed once. The rearrangement links TRBV19 to TRBJ1-5, with 9 bases aligning to TRBD1. CDR3 length: 16 amino acids. With V trimmed by 6 bases and J by 3 bases, 9 bases remained unmatched. The germline V gene encodes CDR1 LNHDA and CDR2 SQIVND (reference sequence). This chain's CDR3 is CASRARGQGNNQPQHF. The CDR3 DNA reads as TGTGCCAGTAGAGCACGGGGACAGGGAAACAATCAGCCCCAGCATTTT.

The chain combines TRBV10-3 with TRBJ2-3; D is ambiguous. The CDR3 loop spans 12 amino acids. V lost 3 bases to trimming and J lost 4 bases, with 5 bases between them. CDR1 is ENHRY, CDR2 SYGVKD, per germline. CDR3: CAISDGSDTQYF. The CDR3 DNA sequence: TGTGCCATCAGTGACGGGTCAGATACGCAGTATTTT.

The V and J genes are TRBV10-3 and TRBJ2-7; weak D call: TRBD1 (6 bases). Germline V gene sequence: CDR1 ENHRY, CDR2 SYGVKD. The ends were cut back, 0 bases at V and 7 bases at J, with 13 bases in the middle. The CDR3 covers 14 residues. The CDR3 spells CAISESGRTAEQYF. DNA of the CDR3: TGTGCCATCAGTGAGTCAGGAAGGACAGCAGAGCAGTACTTC.

This clone was counted only a few times. The chain recombines TRBV6-4 with TRBJ2-3; 9 positions match TRBD2. The junction had 4 bases not matched to a gene; V was cut back by 0 bases and J by 6 bases. CDR3 length: 15 amino acids. CDR1 and CDR2 from the germline V gene are MRHNA and SNTAGT. For the CDR3, the DNA is TGTGCCAGCAGTGACTCGACTAGCGGTGTGGATACGCAGTATTTT. This encodes CASSDSTSGVDTQYF.

The gene calls are TRBV11-1 and TRBJ1-1; no firm D call. The germline CDR1 and CDR2 sequences are SGHAT and FQDESV (reference sequence). V lost 2 bases and J lost 6, with 4 bases in between. This CDR3 spans 11 amino acids. Written as DNA, the CDR3 is TGTGCCAGCAGCTTATTCTCTGAAGCTTTCTTT. This codes for CASSLFSEAFF.

This chain joins TRBV2 and TRBJ1-1; a possible D gene is TRBD1 (5 bases). This CDR3 comprises 14 residues. Germline V gene sequence: CDR1 SNHLY, CDR2 FYNNEI. The germline V and J ends were trimmed by 7 bases and 0 bases, with 12 bases remaining between them. The CDR3 bases are TGTGCCAGCACTACGGGGGGGTTGAACACTGAAGCTTTCTTT. Protein sequence: CASTTGGLNTEAFF.

The DNA for the CDR3 is TGTGCCAGCAGTGAAGGCAGATACAGGGGGAACTCTGGAAACACCATATATTTT. It codes for CASSEGRYRGNSGNTIYF. The V and J genes are TRBV2 and TRBJ1-3; TRBD1 matches at 8 bases. Per germline, CDR1 SNHLY and CDR2 FYNNEI. This CDR3 spans 18 amino acids. The junction had 8 bases not matched to a gene; V was cut back by 1 base and J by 0 bases.

V and J are TRBV6-1 and TRBJ1-2; D is unresolved. Germline CDR1 reads MNHNS; CDR2 reads SASEGT. The CDR3 sequence is 13 residues long. Trimming took off 0 bases at V and 9 bases at J, with 11 bases between the two ends. The CDR3 nucleotides are TGTGCCAGCAGTGAAGCGCTCGGGAGGAGCTACACCTTC. This codes for CASSEALGRSYTF.

The CDR3 DNA follows: TGTGCCAGCAGCCGTAGACGAAACACCGGGGAGCTGTTTTTT. It translates to CASSRRRNTGELFF. The chain uses TRBV28 and TRBJ2-2; D is unresolved. CDR1 MDHEN and CDR2 SYDVKM come from the germline V gene. CDR3 length equals 14 residues. V dropped 6 bases and J dropped 2 bases, with 10 bases sitting between them.

A few counts support this clone. The chain has TRBV7-2 and TRBJ1-1; D remains ambiguous. The CDR3 contains 14 residues. CDR1 is SGHTA and CDR2 is FQGNSA in the germline V gene. V lost 4 bases, J lost 0 bases, and 9 bases lay in between. The CDR3 coding sequence is TGTGCCAGCAGCTGGTCGGCGGTGAACACTGAAGCTTTCTTT. Its protein is CASSWSAVNTEAFF.

The chain employs TRBV28 and TRBJ2-4; 7 nucleotides match TRBD1. The germline CDR1 and CDR2 sequences are MDHEN and SYDVKM. After removal of 7 bases from V and 1 base from J, the junction contained 4 bases not matched to a gene. The CDR3 has 14 residues. CDR3 sequence (DNA): TGTGCCAGCACCAAGGACAGGGCCAAAAACATTCAGTACTTC. Its protein is CASTKDRAKNIQYF.

This chain connects TRBV21-1 to TRBJ1-5; no check of the table's D call, TRBD1, against the DNA was made. TRBV21-1 is shown as a pseudogene. The CDR3 contains 16 residues. CDR3 residues: CAFTPKAGKFHQPQHF. The CDR3 DNA sequence: TGTGCCTTCACCCCGAAGGCAGGGAAGTTTCATCAGCCCCAGCATTTT.

Only a few counts were recorded for this clone. This chain connects TRBV12-5 to TRBJ2-1; D is undetermined. V lost 1 base, J lost 6 bases, and 7 bases lay in between. The CDR3 is made up of 13 amino acids. Germline loops: CDR1 LGHNT, CDR2 FRNRAP. CDR3 bases: TGTGCTAGTGGTTTGGGGCCGACCAATGAGCAGTTCTTC. Amino acid sequence: CASGLGPTNEQFF.

This clone has just one count. The chain carries TRBV28 and TRBJ2-7, with 7 bases aligning to TRBD1. With V trimmed by 2 bases and J by 2 bases, 6 bases remained unmatched. The CDR3 extends over 15 amino acids. Germline-derived CDR1 and CDR2 are MDHEN and SYDVKM. CDR3 loop: CASSLGTDIAYEQYF. The CDR3 DNA sequence: TGTGCCAGCAGTTTAGGGACAGATATCGCCTACGAGCAGTACTTC.

This clone was counted a few times. Additional DNA sequences in this sample encode the identical CDR3. The rearrangement uses TRBV14 and TRBJ1-1; D possibly corresponds to TRBD1 (5 bases). The CDR3 runs to 14 residues. The germline V gene encodes CDR1 SGHDN and CDR2 FVKESK. Trimming removed 1 base from V and 0 bases from J, with 6 bases in between. CDR3 amino acids: CASSQGGVNTEAFF. CDR3 sequence (DNA): TGTGCCAGCAGCCAAGGAGGGGTGAACACTGAAGCTTTCTTT.

This clone turned up a few times. This rearrangement joins TRBV9 to TRBJ1-5; D call uncertain. Deletions cut 4 bases from V and 7 bases from J, with 18 bases between. This CDR3 spans 15 amino acids. Germline CDR1 and CDR2: SGDLS and YYNGEE. The chain's CDR3 is CASSPAGIVSQPQHF. For the CDR3, the DNA is TGTGCCAGCAGCCCCGCGGGGATAGTCAGCCAGCCCCAGCATTTT.

This clone turned up a few times. The V call is TRBV6-1, the J call TRBJ2-3; TRBD2 is a possible D gene (5 bases). This CDR3 region has 14 residues. Germline CDR1 MNHNS, CDR2 SASEGT. V was clipped by 3 bases and J by 3 bases, with 10 bases between them. The CDR3, as DNA: TGTGCCAGCAGTGATCGGACTGAGACAGATACGCAGTATTTT. The encoded protein is CASSDRTETDTQYF.

This chain joins TRBV11-2 and TRBJ2-3; 11 nucleotides match TRBD1. CDR1 is SGHAT and CDR2 is FQNNGV in the germline V gene. With V trimmed by 5 bases and J by 9 bases, 10 bases remained unmatched. The CDR3 contains 15 residues. CDR3 coding DNA: TGTGCCAGCAGCCTTACAGGACAGGGGGCGGGGACGCAGTATTTT. It translates to CASSLTGQGAGTQYF.

This clone was detected only a few times. This chain connects TRBV30 to TRBJ1-1, with D possibly matching TRBD1 (5 bases). This CDR3 spans 13 amino acids. Looked up from germline, CDR1 is GTSNPN and CDR2 is SVGIG (reference sequence). Trimming left V 2 bases short and J 4 bases short, with 11 bases between. DNA for the CDR3: TGTGCCTGGAGTAGAAGGGGTGGCACTGAAGCTTTCTTT. Its protein product is CAWSRRGGTEAFF.

The chain recombines TRBV29-1 with TRBJ1-5; maybe TRBD1 (6 bases). The CDR3 has 13 amino acids. Per germline, CDR1 SQVTM and CDR2 ANQGSEA. Deletions cut 6 bases from V and 7 bases from J, with 16 bases between. CDR3: CSVRMGGDQPQHF. The CDR3 region has the DNA TGCAGCGTCCGAATGGGGGGCGACCAGCCCCAGCATTTT.

This clone has more than one count but fewer than ten. The rearrangement uses TRBV19 and TRBJ1-2; TRBD1 matches at 8 bases. After removal of 1 base from V and 6 bases from J, the junction contained 7 bases not matched to a gene. There are 15 residues in the CDR3. Germline CDR1 is LNHDA and CDR2 is SQIVND (reference sequence). In nucleotides, the CDR3 is TGTGCCAGTAGTATAGTTTCAGGGGGCGTCAATGGCTACACCTTC. Protein: CASSIVSGGVNGYTF.

The chain carries TRBV29-1 and TRBJ2-7, with D uncertain. V was shortened by 3 bases and J by 9 bases, with 15 bases between the two germline ends. This CDR3 spans 12 amino acids. Per the germline V gene, CDR1 is SQVTM and CDR2 is ANQGSEA. In DNA, the CDR3 is TGCAGCGTTGACGTGTCACAAAAGGGGCAGTACTTC. This sequence encodes CSVDVSQKGQYF.

This sequence joins TRBV18 and TRBJ2-7, with D hard to call. Germline lookup yields CDR1 KGHSH and CDR2 LQKENI. This CDR3 contains 12 residues. The V end was cut by 3 bases, the J end by 8 bases, with 11 bases between. The CDR3 nucleotides read TGTGCCAGCTCACCTGGCGGAAGCCAGCAGTACTTC. This codes for CASSPGGSQQYF.

The J gene is TRBJ2-2, the V gene TRBV2; D is possibly TRBD1 or TRBD2 (5 bases each). The ends were cut back, 4 bases at V and 7 bases at J, with 19 bases in the middle. Germline V gene lookup returns CDR1 SNHLY and CDR2 FYNNEI. The CDR3 has 16 residues. The CDR3 reads CASSVGPGRHIGELFF. CDR3 DNA: TGTGCCAGCAGTGTAGGGCCGGGACGGCATATCGGGGAGCTGTTTTTT. Combining the CDR3 with reference TRBV2 and TRBJ2-2 gives the whole variable domain EPEVTQTPSHQVTQMGQEVILRCVPISNHLYFYWYRQILGQKVEFLVSFYNNEISEKSEIFDDQFSVERPDGSNFTLKIRSTKLEDSAMYFCASSVGPGRHIGELFFGEGSRLTVL.

The chain couples TRBV30 to TRBJ1-2, with TRBD1 identical over 9 bases. The CDR3 is 12 amino acids. After removal of 2 bases from V and 10 bases from J, the junction contained 5 bases not matched to a gene. CDR1 and CDR2 (germline): GTSNPN, SVGIG (reference sequence). The DNA of the CDR3 is TGTGCCTGGAGTTTGGGGGACAGGGACTACACCTTC. This codes for CAWSLGDRDYTF.